The 7 T cell receptor beta chains presented below share a single source sample, sequenced in a study of OX40 agonist ivuxolimab in advanced cancers. Assay used: immunoSEQ multiplex PCR; TCRdb lists only in-frame clones, some missing. Counted here are 35,000 to 50,000 clones, 85% to 90% occurring once; the ten biggest clones make up approximately 1%. Sequencing used CD4+ or CD8+ T cells sorted from blood, obtained in a trial of the OX40 agonist ivuxolimab. These receptors were obtained from an adult with an advanced solid tumor such as melanoma, head and neck, liver or kidney cancer.

V usage is TRBV7-9 and J usage is TRBJ2-7; 13 bases align to TRBD2. Germline CDR1 SEHNR, CDR2 FQNEAQ (reference sequence). The CDR3 extends over 16 amino acids. The V segment lost 3 bases and the J segment 6 bases; nucleotides outside the gene matches: 8. The CDR3 DNA is TGTGCCAGCAGCTTCAGGGCGACTAGCGGGAGGCCCGAGCAGTACTTC. The encoded protein is CASSFRATSGRPEQYF.

V gene TRBV7-8 combines with J gene TRBJ2-7, with a tentative D call TRBD2 (5 bases). Deletions cut 5 bases from V and 6 bases from J, with 20 bases between. The germline V gene has CDR1 SGHVS and CDR2 FQNEAQ. The CDR3 consists of 15 residues. CDR3 in DNA: TGTGCCAGCAGCCGGACCGGGGTAGTGGGTTCCGAGCAGTACTTC. It yields the protein CASSRTGVVGSEQYF.

The chain joins TRBV2 to TRBJ1-5; D uncertain. Trimming removed 2 bases at V and 7 bases at J, with 6 bases between. Germline V CDR1 and CDR2: SNHLY, FYNNEI. This CDR3 has 12 amino acids. The CDR3 DNA sequence: TGTGCCAGCAGTGAATTGTGGCAGCCCCAGCATTTT. Its translation: CASSELWQPQHF. Full variable domain (missing parts from reference TRBV2 and TRBJ1-5): EPEVTQTPSHQVTQMGQEVILRCVPISNHLYFYWYRQILGQKVEFLVSFYNNEISEKSEIFDDQFSVERPDGSNFTLKIRSTKLEDSAMYFCASSELWQPQHFGDGTRLSIL.

The chain uses TRBV25-1 and TRBJ2-2; TRBD1 agrees at 11 bases. The CDR3 has 14 residues. Trimming cost V 7 bases and J 6 bases; bases outside gene matches: 4. The germline gives CDR1 MGHDK, CDR2 SYGVNS. CDR3 sequence: CASIGTGGPGELFF. CDR3 bases: TGTGCCAGCATCGGGACAGGGGGACCCGGGGAGCTGTTTTTT.

The chain couples TRBV7-2 to TRBJ2-1; no clear D. The CDR3 spans 13 residues. Trimming stripped 1 base from V and 0 bases from J, with 1 base between. Germline-derived CDR1 and CDR2 are SGHTA and FQGNSA. The CDR3 bases are TGTGCCAGCAGCTTAGTCTCCTACAATGAGCAGTTCTTC. Protein: CASSLVSYNEQFF.

J is TRBJ2-2 and V is TRBV7-3; perhaps TRBD1 as D (5 bases). The germline V gene encodes CDR1 SGHTA and CDR2 FQGTGA. The length of the CDR3 is 14 residues. V dropped 2 bases and J dropped 7 bases, with 11 bases sitting between them. CDR3 amino acids: CASSLEGASGELFF. The CDR3, as DNA: TGTGCCAGCAGCTTAGAAGGGGCCAGCGGGGAGCTGTTTTTT. The whole variable domain, filled in from reference TRBV7-3 and TRBJ2-2, reads GAGVSQTPSNKVTEKGKYVELRCDPISGHTALYWYRQSLGQGPEFLIYFQGTGAADDSGLPNDRFFAVRPEGSVSTLKIQRTERGDSAVYLCASSLEGASGELFFGEGSRLTVL.

This rearrangement joins TRBV5-8 to TRBJ1-6; weak D call: TRBD1 (6 bases). Trimming removed 4 bases at V and 6 bases at J, with 14 bases between. Germline assignment: CDR1 SGHTS and CDR2 YDEGEE. The CDR3 contains 15 residues. The CDR3 loop is CASSRTVSINSPLHF. In nucleotides, the CDR3 is TGTGCCAGCAGCCGGACAGTTTCAATTAATTCACCCCTCCACTTT.